This T cell receptor (beta chain) was sequenced during a study of T-cell memory formation after mild COVID-19. The germline CDR1 and CDR2 sequences are MNHNY and SVGAGI (reference sequence). The CDR3 spans 16 residues. Trimming took 5 bases from V and 0 from J; bases not matched to a gene: 6. TCRdb called the 5' RACE reads again in MiXCR, with one record for every CDR3 protein. Among 430,000 or so distinct CDR3 sequences listed, 25% were seen once. Study-wide points: Some SARS-CoV-2-responding clones were already detected in memory before infection.

On this clonotype itself: Its cognate antigen is unknown.

The rearrangement links TRBV6-6 to TRBJ2-2; 7 nucleotides match TRBD1. This receptor was taken from an adult woman who had mild COVID-19 (a few samples of this study predate the infection). Cell type and time point are not known. Specimen: PBMCs or a T cell subset sorted from them (not recorded which). The CDR3 here is CASSVLGQTNTGELFF. The DNA for the CDR3 is TGTGCCAGCAGTGTACTGGGACAGACGAACACCGGGGAGCTGTTTTTT.